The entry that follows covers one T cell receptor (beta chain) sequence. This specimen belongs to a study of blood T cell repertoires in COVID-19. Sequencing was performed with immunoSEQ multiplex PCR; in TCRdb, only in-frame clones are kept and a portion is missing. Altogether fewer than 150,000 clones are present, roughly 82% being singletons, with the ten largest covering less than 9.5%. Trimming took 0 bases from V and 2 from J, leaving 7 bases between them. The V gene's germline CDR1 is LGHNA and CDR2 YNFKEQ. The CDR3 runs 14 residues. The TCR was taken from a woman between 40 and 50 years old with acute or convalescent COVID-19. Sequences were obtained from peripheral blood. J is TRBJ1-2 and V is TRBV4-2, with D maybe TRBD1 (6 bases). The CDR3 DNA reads TGTGCCAGCAGCCAAGAAAGGGGGAACTATGGCTACACCTTC. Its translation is CASSQERGNYGYTF.